This T cell receptor (beta chain) was found in a study of cytomegalovirus exposure and HLA in healthy donors. Whole-study findings and limits: Prediction of most subjects' HLA-A and HLA-B alleles by TCR beta sequences was reportedly accurate. Analysis performed later found 15,000 or so TCR beta sequences associated with HLA alleles at 0.05 false discovery rate.

In the PCR, 60 Vbeta and 13 Jbeta primers were used. Sequenced by immunoSEQ multiplex PCR; TCRdb stores in-frame clones only, minus some. The sample totals some 130,000 clones. Details on this clone: Its antigen is still unknown.

V shed 4 bases and J shed 6 bases, with 12 bases lying between them. From germline, CDR1 is LNHDA and CDR2 SQIVND (reference sequence). The CDR3 is 14 amino acids. The sequencing sample was made of PBMCs. The receptor comes from a man younger than 30 in good health and CMV-seronegative. The J gene is TRBJ2-2, the V gene TRBV19, with D maybe TRBD1 (6 bases). The CDR3: CASSRNTGPGELFF. In nucleotides, the CDR3 is TGTGCCAGTAGTAGAAATACAGGGCCCGGGGAGCTGTTTTTT.